This TCR beta chain derives from a study of blood T cell repertoires in COVID-19. Study-wide context: Sample material is recorded as cDNA or gDNA derived from T cells, B-cell-depleted T cells, or PBMCs.

CDR1 is LNHDA, CDR2 SQIVND, per germline (reference sequence). CDR3 size: 19 residues. Losses at the gene ends were 4 bases for V and 0 bases for J; bases not matched to a gene: 18. Clones were sequenced by immunoSEQ multiplex PCR, and TCRdb holds only the in-frame ones, with some missing. This repertoire shows tens of thousands of clones, around 93% found once; its top ten account for approximately 12%. The sequence was obtained from a human donor in a cohort sampled during active COVID-19. The chain is built from TRBV19 and TRBJ2-7; TRBD1 matches 7 bases. Sequenced material: peripheral blood. In DNA, the CDR3 is TGTGCCAGTAGTAATGAGCCAGTCATCGGGACAGCAATCTCCTACGAGCAGTACTTC. Amino acids: CASSNEPVIGTAISYEQYF.